Below are 16 T cell receptor beta chains sequenced from a single sample in a study of cytomegalovirus exposure and HLA in healthy donors. Vbeta (60) and Jbeta (13) primers were used in the PCR. Here immunoSEQ multiplex PCR was the method, and the copy in TCRdb shows in-frame clones only, minus some. In the table there are around 180,000 clones, 81% of which are singletons. Source material: PBMCs. The origin of the receptors is a man aged 18 to 29 in good health and CMV-seronegative.

A single count supports this clone. V is TRBV19 and J is TRBJ1-5; 12 bases fit TRBD1. The germline V gene encodes CDR1 LNHDA and CDR2 SQIVND (reference sequence). The CDR3 length is 16 residues. V was pared by 6 bases and J by 1 base, with 4 bases of the junction left unmatched. In DNA form, the CDR3 reads TGTGCCAGTAGCTCGGGACAGGGGGCGAGCAATCAGCCCCAGCATTTT. Translation gives CASSSGQGASNQPQHF.

The chain couples TRBV14 to TRBJ2-5; no clear D gene. Trimming pared 0 bases from V and 7 bases from J, leaving 9 bases between. The germline V gene encodes CDR1 SGHDN and CDR2 FVKESK. This CDR3 spans 13 amino acids. The CDR3 coding sequence is TGTGCCAGCAGCCAAGATCTCTCGAGGACCCAGTACTTC. Residues: CASSQDLSRTQYF. Looking up the rest from reference TRBV14 and TRBJ2-5 gives the full variable domain: EAGVTQFPSHSVIEKGQTVTLRCDPISGHDNLYWYRRVMGKEIKFLLHFVKESKQDESGMPNNRFLAERTGGTYSTLKVQPAELEDSGVYFCASSQDLSRTQYFGPGTRLLVL.

The rearrangement links TRBV30 to TRBJ1-2; 7 positions agree with TRBD1. Per germline, CDR1 GTSNPN and CDR2 SVGIG (reference sequence). The CDR3 totals 16 residues. The V gene end was trimmed by 2 bases and the J gene end by 4 bases; junction bases not matched to a gene: 13. CDR3 coding DNA: TGTGCCTGGAGTTCCCCCCGACAGGGTATAGGCTATGGCTACACCTTC. This encodes CAWSSPRQGIGYGYTF.

Points on this clone: The junction does not match germline at one end; this may be a read error. J is TRBJ2-7 and V is TRBV7-7, with a weak D call TRBD1 (6 bases). This CDR3 region has 16 residues. Germline CDR1 SSHAT, CDR2 FNYEAQ (reference sequence). The DNA for the CDR3 is TGTGCTAGCAGCTTAGAAGGGGTTAGGGACACCTACGAGCAGTACTTC. This translates into CASSLEGVRDTYEQYF. Together with reference TRBV7-7 and TRBJ2-7, the CDR3 gives the full variable domain: GAGVSQSPRYKVTKRGQDVTLRCDPISSHATLYWYQQALGQGPEFLTYFNYEAQPDKSGLPSDRFSAERPEGSISTLTIQRTEQRDSAMYRCASSLEGVRDTYEQYFGPGTRLTVT.

V and J are TRBV5-1 and TRBJ2-7; 8 bases align to TRBD2. CDR3 size: 14 residues. After removal of 5 bases from V and 3 bases from J, the junction contained 7 bases not matched to a gene. In germline, CDR1 is SGHRS, CDR2 YFSETQ. CDR3 loop: CASSLGREGYEQYF. The CDR3 bases are TGCGCCAGCAGTCTCGGACGGGAGGGCTACGAGCAGTACTTC.

The gene calls are TRBV5-8 and TRBJ1-5, with 9 bases matching TRBD1. Germline CDR1 and CDR2: SGHTS and YDEGEE. The CDR3 covers 13 residues. Trimming took 3 bases from V and 5 from J; bases not matched to a gene: 0. The CDR3 is CASSWDRDQPQHF. The DNA for the CDR3 is TGTGCCAGCAGCTGGGACAGGGATCAGCCCCAGCATTTT.

The chain carries TRBV7-6 and TRBJ2-1, with 7 bases identical to TRBD2. Trimming at V came to 1 base and at J to 4 bases, leaving 4 bases not matched to a gene. CDR1 is SGHVS and CDR2 is FNYEAQ in the germline V gene. CDR3 length equals 15 residues. This chain's CDR3 is CASSLVGGGYNEQFF. DNA for the CDR3: TGTGCCAGCAGCTTAGTTGGGGGGGGGTACAATGAGCAGTTCTTC. Full variable domain (missing parts from reference TRBV7-6 and TRBJ2-1): GAGVSQSPRYKVTKRGQDVALRCDPISGHVSLYWYRQALGQGPEFLTYFNYEAQQDKSGLPNDRFSAERPEGSISTLTIQRTEQRDSAMYRCASSLVGGGYNEQFFGPGTRLTVL.

This chain uses TRBV5-1 with TRBJ2-5; 12 positions match TRBD2. Germline lookup yields CDR1 SGHRS and CDR2 YFSETQ. The CDR3 sequence is 16 residues long. V lost 0 bases to trimming and J lost 2 bases; unmatched junction nucleotides: 2. CDR3 sequence: CASSLGLAGGQETQYF. CDR3 nucleotides: TGCGCCAGCAGCTTGGGCCTAGCGGGGGGGCAAGAGACCCAGTACTTC.

V usage is TRBV6-5 and J usage is TRBJ1-1; TRBD1 might be the D (5 bases). This CDR3 has 16 amino acids. Between the trimmed V and J ends, which lost 3 bases and 4 bases, there was a span of 18 bases. Germline V CDR1 and CDR2: MNHEY, SVGAGI. CDR3 in DNA: TGTGCCAGCAGTTATCGCCCCCAAGACAGCACCACTGAAGCTTTCTTT. Protein product: CASSYRPQDSTTEAFF.

The gene calls are TRBV28 and TRBJ2-7, with 10 bases aligning to TRBD1. Germline lookup yields CDR1 MDHEN and CDR2 SYDVKM. With V trimmed by 3 bases and J by 3 bases, 2 bases remained unmatched. The CDR3 has 14 residues. CDR3 amino acids: CASSLGQGIYEQYF. In nucleotides, the CDR3 is TGTGCCAGCAGTTTGGGACAGGGGATCTACGAGCAGTACTTC.

The V gene is TRBV5-8, the J gene TRBJ1-5, with D maybe TRBD1 (5 bases). The CDR3 length is 14 residues. V was shortened by 1 base and J by 6 bases, with 11 bases between the two germline ends. The germline CDR1 and CDR2 sequences are SGHTS and YDEGEE. DNA for the CDR3: TGTGCCAGCAGCTTGACGCAGGGCAGTCAGCCCCAGCATTTT. It yields the protein CASSLTQGSQPQHF.

The chain combines TRBV13 with TRBJ2-2; 8 bases match TRBD1. Germline CDR1 PRHDT, CDR2 FYEKMQ (reference sequence). The CDR3 is 15 residues long. With V trimmed by 6 bases and J by 2 bases, 5 bases remained unmatched. In DNA, the CDR3 is TGTGCCAGCAGGTCGACAGGGGAAAACACCGGGGAGCTGTTTTTT. Translation gives CASRSTGENTGELFF.

The chain recombines TRBV6-5 with TRBJ1-2; a possible D gene is TRBD1 (6 bases). This CDR3 is 15 amino acids long. CDR1 is MNHEY and CDR2 is SVGAGI in the germline V gene. Trimming cost V 5 bases and J 3 bases, with 16 bases left between them. DNA of the CDR3: TGTGCCAGCAGTCGAGGGGGGGGTCGGGACTATGGCTACACCTTC. Protein sequence: CASSRGGGRDYGYTF.

The CDR3 region is CASSESMGARGKAFF. In DNA, the CDR3 is TGTGCCAGCAGTGAAAGTATGGGGGCCCGCGGAAAGGCTTTCTTT. The chain couples TRBV2 to TRBJ1-1, with D tentatively TRBD1 (6 bases). This CDR3 has 15 residues. V shed 2 bases and J shed 11 bases, with 21 bases lying between them. Germline values: CDR1 SNHLY, CDR2 FYNNEI. Variable domain in full (rest from reference TRBV2 and TRBJ1-1): EPEVTQTPSHQVTQMGQEVILRCVPISNHLYFYWYRQILGQKVEFLVSFYNNEISEKSEIFDDQFSVERPDGSNFTLKIRSTKLEDSAMYFCASSESMGARGKAFFGQGTRLTVV.

J is TRBJ2-7 and V is TRBV27; tentatively, D is TRBD2 (6 bases). Germline V lookup: CDR1 MNHEY, CDR2 SMNVEV (reference sequence). V was shortened by 4 bases and J by 3 bases, with 10 bases between the two germline ends. This CDR3 is built from 13 residues. The CDR3 loop reads CASSWRGDYEQYF. CDR3 coding DNA: TGTGCCAGCAGTTGGCGGGGAGACTACGAGCAGTACTTC.

The chain recombines TRBV5-4 with TRBJ1-1; 9 bases map to TRBD1. This CDR3 is built from 14 residues. Germline CDR1 SGHNT, CDR2 YYREEE (reference sequence). V gave up 4 bases and J gave up 7 bases; unmatched junction bases: 8. This chain's CDR3 is CASSLGTGRVEAFF. For the CDR3, the DNA is TGTGCCAGCAGCCTGGGGACAGGGAGAGTTGAAGCTTTCTTT.